This is a list of T cell receptor beta chains from one sample in a study of blood T cell repertoires in COVID-19. The assay was immunoSEQ multiplex PCR, and TCRdb's table has in-frame clones only and misses some. Of 120,000 to 150,000 clones listed, 84% are singletons. What was sequenced was PBMCs or T cells enriched from blood (not recorded which). These receptors were obtained from a man aged 40-55 years with acute COVID-19. Both conserved end residues are part of each CDR3. D genes are given only for firm matches. Clone size is given for some rows only: seen once, a few or many times, or a class if the clone is expanded.

>NA|TRBJ1-1|NA|TRBV6-2/TRBV6-3
CASSLRGGGTEAFF
TGTGCCAGCAGTCTCAGGGGCGGCGGGACTGAAGCTTTCTTT
>NA|TRBJ2-7|TRBD2|TRBV6-5
CASSYASGGLYEQYF
TGTGCCAGCAGTTACGCTAGCGGGGGCCTCTACGAGCAGTACTTC
>NA|TRBJ1-5|NA|TRBV6-6
CASRNFGGNQPQHF
TGTGCCAGCAGGAACTTCGGGGGGAATCAGCCCCAGCATTTT
>NA|TRBJ2-1|TRBD2|TRBV2
CARSLAGPRGGEQFF
TGTGCCCGGTCACTAGCGGGGCCCCGAGGGGGTGAGCAGTTCTTC
>NA|TRBJ2-2|NA|TRBV19
CASSIRQGGTGELFF
TGTGCCAGTAGTATCCGGCAGGGAGGCACCGGGGAGCTGTTTTTT
>NA|TRBJ1-1|TRBD1|TRBV7-2
CASSLQGAWTEAFF
TGTGCCAGCAGCTTACAGGGGGCGTGGACTGAAGCTTTCTTT
>NA|TRBJ1-6|TRBD1|TRBV28
CATDRGNSPLHF
TGTGCCACCGACAGGGGCAATTCACCCCTCCACTTT
>NA|TRBJ1-6|NA|TRBV3-1/TRBV3-2
CASSQGQGNSPLHF
TGTGCCAGCAGCCAGGGCCAGGGGAATTCACCCCTCCACTTT
>NA|TRBJ2-7|TRBD1|TRBV28
CASSPTSGQISYEQYF
TGTGCCAGCAGTCCGACGTCGGGACAGATCTCCTACGAGCAGTACTTC
>NA|TRBJ2-3|NA|TRBV27
CASMTLVTDTQYF
TGTGCCAGCATGACACTAGTCACAGATACGCAGTATTTT
>NA|TRBJ2-1|TRBD1|TRBV19
CASSTGTGYNEQFF
TGTGCCAGTTCGACCGGGACAGGATACAATGAGCAGTTCTTC
>NA|TRBJ1-2|TRBD1|TRBV11-2
CASSLGGDRAAYGYTF
TGTGCCAGCAGCTTAGGGGGGGACAGGGCGGCCTATGGCTACACCTTC
>once|TRBJ2-2|NA|TRBV10-2
CASSERNRVAGELFF
TGCGCCAGCAGTGAGCGGAACAGGGTGGCCGGGGAGCTGTTTTTT
>NA|TRBJ2-7|TRBD2|TRBV5-6
CASSLGLALNYEQYF
TGTGCCAGCAGCTTGGGACTAGCTCTAAACTACGAGCAGTACTTC
>few|TRBJ1-5|TRBD1|TRBV28
CASSPDRVNQPQHF
TGTGCCAGCAGCCCAGACAGGGTAAATCAGCCCCAGCATTTT
>NA|TRBJ2-5|NA|TRBV7-2
CASSLHQTRQETQYF
TGTGCCAGCAGCTTACACCAAACGAGACAAGAGACCCAGTACTTC
>NA|TRBJ2-4|NA|TRBV15
CAFPPGGKNIQYF
TGTGCCTTCCCTCCGGGTGGCAAAAACATTCAGTACTTC
>NA|TRBJ2-7|TRBD1|TRBV11-2
CASSLDWTGPLSEQYF
TGTGCCAGCAGCTTAGACTGGACAGGGCCCCTATCCGAGCAGTACTTC
>once|TRBJ2-7|TRBD1|TRBV28
CASSYGQDREQYF
TGTGCCAGCAGTTATGGACAGGACCGCGAGCAGTACTTC
>NA|TRBJ1-6|NA|TRBV28
CASKGTSYNSPLHF
TGTGCCAGCAAAGGGACAAGTTATAATTCACCCCTCCACTTT
>NA|TRBJ1-1|NA|TRBV5-4
CASSPRTATNTEAFF
TGTGCCAGCAGCCCCCGGACAGCGACGAACACTGAAGCTTTCTTT
>NA|TRBJ2-5|NA|TRBV7-9
CASSLGGASGETQYF
TGTGCCAGCAGCTTAGGGGGAGCCAGTGGAGAGACCCAGTACTTC
>few|TRBJ2-5|NA|TRBV6-1
CASSEVRQAPQETQYF
TGTGCCAGCAGTGAAGTTCGACAGGCCCCCCAAGAGACCCAGTACTTC
>NA|TRBJ1-5|NA|TRBV23-1
CASSQSYKPNQPQHF
TGCGCCAGCAGTCAATCGTACAAACCCAATCAGCCCCAGCATTTT
>NA|TRBJ1-4|NA|TRBV4-3
CASSQAVQGIDEKLFF
TGCGCCAGCAGCCAGGCTGTACAGGGTATCGACGAAAAACTGTTTTTT
>NA|TRBJ2-2|NA|TRBV6-5
CASRTTGWTGELFF
TGTGCCAGCAGAACGACTGGGTGGACCGGGGAGCTGTTTTTT
>NA|TRBJ2-5|TRBD2|TRBV19
CASKGLREGRETQYF
TGTGCCAGTAAAGGTTTGCGGGAGGGCCGGGAGACCCAGTACTTC
>few|TRBJ1-6|TRBD1|TRBV14
CASSQDTQGQGKTYNSPLHF
TGTGCCAGCAGCCAAGATACGCAGGGACAGGGTAAAACCTATAATTCACCCCTCCACTTT
>NA|TRBJ2-5|TRBD2|TRBV7-9
CASSLGSSGVPETQYF
TGTGCCAGCAGCTTGGGGTCTAGCGGGGTACCAGAGACCCAGTACTTC
>once|TRBJ2-3|NA|TRBV5-6
CASSFTGKYNTQYF
TGTGCCAGCAGCTTCACAGGGAAGTATAATACGCAGTATTTT